A selection of T cell receptor beta chains follows, all from one sample in a study of T cell repertoires in aging, cancer and after chemotherapy. TCRdb re-called the multiplex PCR reads through MiXCR, storing one row per CDR3 protein. The table includes several thousand distinct CDR3 sequences, around half detected once. Sequenced input: blood. The receptor set was obtained from a human donor with a solid tumor. CDR3s include the opening cysteine and the closing phenylalanine or tryptophan. Fields, in order: clone size, J gene, V gene, D gene, CDR3 protein, CDR3 DNA. D genes are given only for firm matches. Only part of the rows carry a size: once, few, many, or a class if the clone is expanded.

size: NA; J: TRBJ2-7; V: TRBV11-2; D: TRBD2; CDR3: CASSSLTSGSSYEQYF; DNA: TGTGCCAGCAGCTCCCTGACTAGCGGGAGCTCCTACGAGCAGTACTTC
size: NA; J: TRBJ2-2; V: TRBV7-9; D: TRBD1; CDR3: CASSNRQGARSTGELFF; DNA: TGTGCCAGCAGCAATAGACAGGGGGCGCGGTCCACCGGGGAGCTGTTTTTT
size: few; J: TRBJ1-4; V: TRBV19; D: NA; CDR3: CASKTNEKLFF; DNA: TGTGCCAGTAAAACTAATGAAAAACTGTTTTTT
size: few; J: TRBJ1-6; V: TRBV19; D: NA; CDR3: CASSITRPRGNSPLHF; DNA: TGTGCCAGTAGTATAACCAGGCCTAGAGGTAATTCACCCCTCCACTTT
size: NA; J: TRBJ2-2; V: TRBV19; D: TRBD1; CDR3: CASSIQGAAGELFF; DNA: TGTGCCAGTAGTATACAGGGGGCAGCCGGGGAGCTGTTTTTT
size: NA; J: TRBJ2-7; V: TRBV24-1; D: NA; CDR3: CATSDPRGHNYEQYF; DNA: TGTGCCACCAGTGATCCTCGAGGACATAACTACGAGCAGTACTTC
size: NA; J: TRBJ2-5; V: TRBV5-1; D: NA; CDR3: CASSPDVETQYF; DNA: TGCGCCAGCAGCCCGGACGTTGAGACCCAGTACTTC
size: NA; J: TRBJ1-2; V: TRBV7-2; D: TRBD1; CDR3: CASSSGGEGYTF; DNA: TGCGCCAGCAGTTCAGGGGGGGAAGGCTACACCTTC
size: NA; J: TRBJ2-7; V: TRBV6-5; D: TRBD1; CDR3: CASRPGQSSYEQYF; DNA: TGTGCCAGCCGGCCGGGACAGAGCTCCTACGAGCAGTACTTC
size: NA; J: TRBJ2-1; V: TRBV29-1; D: TRBD2; CDR3: CSVPSGTTNNEQFF; DNA: TGCAGCGTCCCCTCCGGGACTACAAACAATGAGCAGTTCTTC
size: few; J: TRBJ1-2; V: TRBV28; D: TRBD1; CDR3: CASSPRRGLRGYTF; DNA: TGTGCCAGCAGTCCGCGAAGGGGGCTTAGAGGCTACACCTTC
size: NA; J: TRBJ2-7; V: TRBV12-3/TRBV12-4; D: TRBD1; CDR3: CASSLQGAKYEQYF; DNA: TGTGCCAGCAGTTTGCAGGGGGCAAAGTACGAGCAGTACTTC
size: once; J: TRBJ2-5; V: TRBV7-9; D: TRBD2; CDR3: CASSLLAGEGETQYF; DNA: TGTGCCAGCAGCTTACTAGCGGGAGAGGGAGAGACCCAGTACTTC
size: NA; J: TRBJ1-3; V: TRBV20-1; D: NA; CDR3: CSAPLNGNTIYF; DNA: TGCAGTGCCCCTTTGAATGGTAACACCATATATTTT
size: few; J: TRBJ2-6; V: TRBV28; D: TRBD1; CDR3: CASSPQPGQGGPGANVLTF; DNA: TGTGCCAGCAGTCCTCAACCGGGACAGGGTGGCCCTGGGGCCAACGTCCTGACTTTC
size: NA; J: TRBJ2-5; V: TRBV7-2; D: NA; CDR3: CASSLGRSGAQETQYF; DNA: TGTGCCAGCAGTCTCGGACGGAGCGGAGCCCAAGAGACCCAGTACTTC
size: few; J: TRBJ2-2; V: TRBV5-1; D: TRBD2; CDR3: CATYTSGNTGELFF; DNA: TGCGCCACCTACACTAGCGGGAACACCGGGGAGCTGTTTTTT
size: NA; J: TRBJ2-5; V: TRBV7-6; D: TRBD2; CDR3: CASSKRTSVQETQYF; DNA: TGTGCCAGCAGCAAACGGACTAGCGTACAAGAGACCCAGTACTTC
size: once; J: TRBJ2-5; V: TRBV19; D: TRBD2; CDR3: CASSPTGTTETQYF; DNA: TGTGCCAGTAGTCCGACCGGGACTACCGAGACCCAGTACTTC
size: NA; J: TRBJ2-7; V: TRBV6-5; D: TRBD1; CDR3: CASREPGTGSYEQYF; DNA: TGTGCCAGCAGAGAACCCGGGACAGGCTCCTACGAGCAGTACTTC
size: NA; J: TRBJ1-1; V: TRBV4-1; D: NA; CDR3: CASSQDPGNTEAFF; DNA: TGCGCCAGCAGCCAAGATCCGGGGAACACTGAAGCTTTCTTT
size: once; J: TRBJ2-7; V: TRBV10-3; D: TRBD2; CDR3: CAIRGTSVSEQYF; DNA: TGTGCCATCAGGGGGACTAGCGTCAGCGAGCAGTACTTC
size: NA; J: TRBJ1-2; V: TRBV7-2; D: TRBD1; CDR3: CASSDQGQGFQNYGYTF; DNA: TGTGCCAGCAGCGATCAGGGACAGGGATTTCAAAACTATGGCTACACCTTC
size: NA; J: TRBJ1-4; V: TRBV29-1; D: NA; CDR3: CSVRLQELEKLFF; DNA: TGCAGCGTACGCCTCCAAGAGCTCGAAAAACTGTTTTTT
size: NA; J: TRBJ1-5; V: TRBV20-1; D: NA; CDR3: CSARTDNSNQPQHF; DNA: TGCAGTGCTCGGACAGATAATAGCAATCAGCCCCAGCATTTT
size: NA; J: TRBJ2-5; V: TRBV27; D: TRBD2; CDR3: CASSSSGRAQETQYF; DNA: TGTGCCAGCAGTTCTAGCGGGAGGGCTCAAGAGACCCAGTACTTC
size: medium-sized; J: TRBJ1-2; V: TRBV19; D: NA; CDR3: CASSSGGGLSGYTF; DNA: TGTGCCAGTAGTTCCGGAGGGGGGCTTAGTGGCTACACCTTC
size: NA; J: TRBJ2-5; V: TRBV29-1; D: NA; CDR3: CSVTAIGGETQYF; DNA: TGCAGCGTTACTGCGATCGGAGGGGAGACCCAGTACTTC
size: NA; J: TRBJ1-6; V: TRBV28; D: NA; CDR3: CASSLWEGRSPLHF; DNA: TGTGCCAGCAGTTTATGGGAAGGCCGCTCACCCCTCCACTTT
size: few; J: TRBJ2-7; V: TRBV5-6; D: TRBD2; CDR3: CASSPAGGSSYEQYF; DNA: TGTGCCAGCAGCCCAGCGGGAGGCAGCTCCTACGAGCAGTACTTC
size: NA; J: TRBJ1-4; V: TRBV5-6; D: NA; CDR3: CASSFLPERPNEKLFF; DNA: TGTGCCAGCAGCTTTCTGCCCGAGCGTCCTAATGAAAAACTGTTTTTT
size: few; J: TRBJ1-3; V: TRBV7-9; D: NA; CDR3: CASSFGGVGNTIYF; DNA: TGTGCCAGCAGCTTTGGGGGAGTAGGAAACACCATATATTTT
size: NA; J: TRBJ1-5; V: TRBV6-5; D: NA; CDR3: CASSLGYNQPQHF; DNA: TGTGCCAGCAGTTTGGGCTACAATCAGCCCCAGCATTTT
size: few; J: TRBJ1-2; V: TRBV7-2; D: NA; CDR3: CASSLLWGGNYGYTF; DNA: TGTGCCAGCAGCTTACTCTGGGGGGGAAACTATGGCTACACCTTC
size: NA; J: TRBJ2-3; V: TRBV20-1; D: NA; CDR3: CSAHVPDTQYF; DNA: TGCAGTGCTCATGTACCAGATACGCAGTATTTT
size: NA; J: TRBJ2-2; V: TRBV6-2/TRBV6-3; D: TRBD2; CDR3: CASSYGGLAWVSNTGELFF; DNA: TGTGCCAGCAGTTACGGGGGACTAGCGTGGGTCTCGAACACCGGGGAGCTGTTTTTT
size: NA; J: TRBJ2-2; V: TRBV19; D: NA; CDR3: CASSTRLVAGELFF; DNA: TGTGCCAGTAGTACAAGGCTGGTGGCCGGGGAGCTGTTTTTT
size: NA; J: TRBJ2-3; V: TRBV20-1; D: NA; CDR3: CSARDSERSLTDTQYF; DNA: TGCAGTGCTAGAGATTCAGAGCGGAGCCTCACAGATACGCAGTATTTT
size: NA; J: TRBJ1-1; V: TRBV15; D: TRBD1; CDR3: CATSRTGSPNTEAFF; DNA: TGTGCCACCAGCAGGACAGGGTCCCCGAACACTGAAGCTTTCTTT
size: NA; J: TRBJ2-5; V: TRBV6-6; D: NA; CDR3: CASSPNILGETQYF; DNA: TGTGCCAGCAGCCCAAATATTCTTGGAGAGACCCAGTACTTC
size: NA; J: TRBJ1-6; V: TRBV20-1; D: NA; CDR3: CSALGRDLGSPLHF; DNA: TGCAGTGCCTTAGGACGAGACCTTGGTTCACCCCTCCACTTT
size: NA; J: TRBJ2-7; V: TRBV27; D: NA; CDR3: CASSLSTGLALYEQYF; DNA: TGTGCCAGCAGTTTATCGACGGGTCTGGCCTTGTACGAGCAGTACTTC
size: once; J: TRBJ1-1; V: TRBV7-9; D: NA; CDR3: CASSLSVTEAFF; DNA: TGTGCCAGCAGCTTGTCTGTCACTGAAGCTTTCTTT
size: NA; J: TRBJ1-1; V: TRBV15; D: NA; CDR3: CATSIVTTEAFF; DNA: TGTGCCACCAGCATAGTAACCACTGAAGCTTTCTTT
size: NA; J: TRBJ2-7; V: TRBV6-5; D: NA; CDR3: CASVKEAYYEQYF; DNA: TGTGCCAGCGTGAAGGAGGCCTATTACGAGCAGTACTTC
size: once; J: TRBJ1-4; V: TRBV9; D: NA; CDR3: CASSVKGNEKLFF; DNA: TGTGCCAGCAGCGTAAAGGGTAATGAAAAACTGTTTTTT
size: NA; J: TRBJ2-7; V: TRBV19; D: TRBD2; CDR3: CASTGTSNYEQYF; DNA: TGTGCCAGTACGGGGACTAGTAACTACGAGCAGTACTTC
size: NA; J: TRBJ2-7; V: TRBV5-4; D: NA; CDR3: CASSSSWSSYEQYF; DNA: TGTGCCAGCAGCTCGAGCTGGAGCTCCTACGAGCAGTACTTC
size: few; J: TRBJ2-7; V: TRBV20-1; D: TRBD2; CDR3: CSARAKERLAGSEQYF; DNA: TGCAGTGCTAGGGCGAAAGAAAGACTAGCGGGTTCCGAGCAGTACTTC
size: few; J: TRBJ1-6; V: TRBV14; D: NA; CDR3: CASSQEQINSPLHF; DNA: TGTGCCAGCAGCCAAGAGCAGATTAATTCACCCCTCCACTTT
size: NA; J: TRBJ2-7; V: TRBV7-2; D: NA; CDR3: CASTPGLSSYEQYF; DNA: TGTGCCAGCACCCCGGGACTGAGCTCCTACGAGCAGTACTTC
size: few; J: TRBJ1-1; V: TRBV6-2/TRBV6-3; D: NA; CDR3: CASSWGGNTEAFF; DNA: TGTGCCAGCAGTTGGGGGGGAAACACTGAAGCTTTCTTT
size: NA; J: TRBJ2-7; V: TRBV20-1; D: NA; CDR3: CSASDTVKRPNEQYF; DNA: TGCAGTGCTTCAGACACCGTCAAAAGACCGAACGAGCAGTACTTC
size: few; J: TRBJ1-4; V: TRBV6-1; D: NA; CDR3: CASSHNEKLFF; DNA: TGTGCCAGCAGTCATAATGAAAAACTGTTTTTT
size: NA; J: TRBJ2-2; V: TRBV14; D: NA; CDR3: CASSQVGGTTNTGELFF; DNA: TGTGCCAGCAGCCAAGTGGGCGGGACAACGAACACCGGGGAGCTGTTTTTT
size: NA; J: TRBJ1-2; V: TRBV7-2; D: TRBD1; CDR3: CASSSGQAPSNYGYTF; DNA: TGTGCCAGCAGCTCGGGACAGGCCCCCTCTAACTATGGCTACACCTTC
size: NA; J: TRBJ1-5; V: TRBV24-1; D: NA; CDR3: CATNPPIIRAQHF; DNA: TGTGCCACCAATCCCCCTATCATTAGGGCCCAGCATTTT
size: few; J: TRBJ1-4; V: TRBV7-6; D: NA; CDR3: CASSLRLGYEKLFF; DNA: TGTGCCAGCAGCCTCAGACTGGGGTATGAAAAACTGTTTTTT
size: NA; J: TRBJ1-1; V: TRBV12-3/TRBV12-4; D: NA; CDR3: CASSFELNTEAFF; DNA: TGTGCCAGCAGTTTTGAGCTGAACACTGAAGCTTTCTTT
size: NA; J: TRBJ1-5; V: TRBV5-5; D: TRBD1; CDR3: CASSLGDREKEPQHF; DNA: TGTGCCAGCAGCTTGGGGGACAGGGAGAAGGAGCCCCAGCATTTT